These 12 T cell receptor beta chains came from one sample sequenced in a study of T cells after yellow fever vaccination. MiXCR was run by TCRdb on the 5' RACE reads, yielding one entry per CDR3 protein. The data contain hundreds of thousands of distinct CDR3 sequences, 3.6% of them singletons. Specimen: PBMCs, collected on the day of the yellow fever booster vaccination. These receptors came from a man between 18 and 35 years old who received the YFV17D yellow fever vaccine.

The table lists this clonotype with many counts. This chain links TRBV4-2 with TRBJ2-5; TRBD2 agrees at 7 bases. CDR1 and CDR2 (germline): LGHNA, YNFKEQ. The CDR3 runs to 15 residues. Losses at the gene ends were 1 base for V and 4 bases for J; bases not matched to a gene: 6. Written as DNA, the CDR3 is TGTGCCAGCAGCCAAGGGGGGGGACTGGGAGAGACCCAGTACTTC. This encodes CASSQGGGLGETQYF.

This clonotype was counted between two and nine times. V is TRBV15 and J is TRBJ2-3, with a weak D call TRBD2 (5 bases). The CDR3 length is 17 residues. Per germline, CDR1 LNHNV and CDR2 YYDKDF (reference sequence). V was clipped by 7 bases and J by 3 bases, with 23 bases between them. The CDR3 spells CATKPTTRGVRTDTQYF. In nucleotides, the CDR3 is TGTGCCACCAAACCGACGACTCGGGGAGTCAGGACAGATACGCAGTATTTT.

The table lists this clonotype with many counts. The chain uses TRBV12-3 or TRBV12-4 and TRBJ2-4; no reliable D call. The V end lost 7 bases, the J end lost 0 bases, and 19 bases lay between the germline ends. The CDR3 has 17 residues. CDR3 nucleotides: TGTGCCAGCACCACCCGAGGTGCGGAGCGAGCCAAAAACATTCAGTACTTC. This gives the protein CASTTRGAERAKNIQYF.

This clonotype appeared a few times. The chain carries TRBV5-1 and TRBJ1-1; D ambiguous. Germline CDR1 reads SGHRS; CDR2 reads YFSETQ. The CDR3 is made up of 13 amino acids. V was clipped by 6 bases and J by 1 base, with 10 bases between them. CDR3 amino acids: CASKRQKNTEAFF. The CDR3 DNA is TGCGCCAGCAAACGGCAGAAGAACACTGAAGCTTTCTTT.

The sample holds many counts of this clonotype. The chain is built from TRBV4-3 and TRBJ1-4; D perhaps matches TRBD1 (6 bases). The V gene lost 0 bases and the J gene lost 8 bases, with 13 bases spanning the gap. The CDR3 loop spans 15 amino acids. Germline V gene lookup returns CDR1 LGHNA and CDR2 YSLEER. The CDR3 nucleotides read TGCGCCAGCAGCCAAGATTCTCAGGGGAGGGAAAAACTGTTTTTT. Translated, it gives CASSQDSQGREKLFF.

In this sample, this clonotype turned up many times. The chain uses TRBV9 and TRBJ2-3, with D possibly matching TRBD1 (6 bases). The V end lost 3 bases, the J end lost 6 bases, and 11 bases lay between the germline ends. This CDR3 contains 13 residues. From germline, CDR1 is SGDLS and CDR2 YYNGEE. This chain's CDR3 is CASSAGQYDTQYF. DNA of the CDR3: TGTGCCAGCAGCGCAGGACAGTACGATACGCAGTATTTT.

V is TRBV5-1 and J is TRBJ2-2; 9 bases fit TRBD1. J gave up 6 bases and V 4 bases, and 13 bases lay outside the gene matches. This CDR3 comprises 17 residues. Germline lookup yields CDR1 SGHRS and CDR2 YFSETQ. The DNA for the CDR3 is TGCGCCAGCAGCGCCTACAACAGGGGGCGAAATCCCGGGGAGCTGTTTTTT. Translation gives CASSAYNRGRNPGELFF.

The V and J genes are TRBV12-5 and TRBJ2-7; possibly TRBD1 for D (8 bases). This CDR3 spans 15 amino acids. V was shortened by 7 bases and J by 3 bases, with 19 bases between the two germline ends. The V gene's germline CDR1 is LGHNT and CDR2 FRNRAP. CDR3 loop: CASAPPTGEGYEQYF. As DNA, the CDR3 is TGTGCTAGTGCTCCTCCGACAGGGGAGGGCTACGAGCAGTACTTC.

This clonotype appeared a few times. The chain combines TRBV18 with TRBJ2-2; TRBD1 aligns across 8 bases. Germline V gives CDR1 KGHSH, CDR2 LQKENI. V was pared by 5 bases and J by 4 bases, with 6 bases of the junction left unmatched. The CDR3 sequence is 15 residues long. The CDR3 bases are TGTGCCAGCTCATTGACAGGGGCGACCACCGGGGAGCTGTTTTTT. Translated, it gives CASSLTGATTGELFF.

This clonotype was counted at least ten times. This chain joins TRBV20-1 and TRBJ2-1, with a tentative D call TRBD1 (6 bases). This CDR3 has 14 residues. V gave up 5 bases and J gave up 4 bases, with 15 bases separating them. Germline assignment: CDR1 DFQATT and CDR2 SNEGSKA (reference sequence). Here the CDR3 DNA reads TGCAGTGCTGGAGCGTTGGACAGTTACAATGAGCAGTTCTTC. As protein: CSAGALDSYNEQFF.

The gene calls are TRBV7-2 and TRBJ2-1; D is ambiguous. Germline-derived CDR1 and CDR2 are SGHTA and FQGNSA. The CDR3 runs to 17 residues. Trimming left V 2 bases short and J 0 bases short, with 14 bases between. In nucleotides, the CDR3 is TGTGCCAGCAGCTTACCCCCGGGTGGGCTCTCCTACAATGAGCAGTTCTTC. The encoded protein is CASSLPPGGLSYNEQFF.

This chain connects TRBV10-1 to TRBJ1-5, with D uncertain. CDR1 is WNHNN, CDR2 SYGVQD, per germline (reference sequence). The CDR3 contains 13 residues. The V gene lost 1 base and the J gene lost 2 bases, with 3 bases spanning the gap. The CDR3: CASSEWGNQPQHF. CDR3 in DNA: TGCGCCAGCAGTGAGTGGGGCAATCAGCCCCAGCATTTT.